These T cell receptor beta chains were read from a single sample in a study of cytomegalovirus exposure and HLA in healthy donors. Using immunoSEQ multiplex PCR, the repertoire was profiled, and TCRdb retains in-frame clones only, with some absent. This sample yields some 260,000 clones, of which roughly 90% are seen a single time; around 12% belongs to the top ten. Material: PBMCs. These receptors were obtained from a man aged 18 to 29 in good health and CMV-seropositive. Each CDR3 is given with its conserved first and last residue. D genes are given only for firm matches. Some rows mark clone size as missing; the rest say once, few, many or name a class of expanded clone.

CDR3 DNA: TGCAGCGTTGTAGGGGGTCACGCTGAAGCTTTCTTT
CDR3 protein: CSVVGGHAEAFF
D gene: -
clone size: -
V gene: TRBV29-1
J gene: TRBJ1-1

CDR3 DNA: TGCGCCAGCATGGCTGGGCAGGGAGGGTTCGGCTACACCTTC
CDR3 protein: CASMAGQGGFGYTF
D gene: -
clone size: -
V gene: TRBV5-1
J gene: TRBJ1-2

CDR3 DNA: TGCAGCGTTCTTGGCGGGAGGGCCCATGAGCAGTTCTTC
CDR3 protein: CSVLGGRAHEQFF
D gene: TRBD2
clone size: -
V gene: TRBV29-1
J gene: TRBJ2-1

CDR3 DNA: TGTGCCAGCAACCAACTAGGGACGAACACCGGGGAGCTGTTTTTT
CDR3 protein: CASNQLGTNTGELFF
D gene: -
clone size: few
V gene: TRBV27
J gene: TRBJ2-2

CDR3 DNA: TGTGCCAGCAGTTTAACGGGAGCACTCTACAATGAGCAGTTCTTC
CDR3 protein: CASSLTGALYNEQFF
D gene: -
clone size: -
V gene: TRBV27
J gene: TRBJ2-1

CDR3 DNA: TGTGCCACCAGCAGCCCCGGACAAGACGAGCAGTACTTC
CDR3 protein: CATSSPGQDEQYF
D gene: -
clone size: -
V gene: TRBV15
J gene: TRBJ2-7

CDR3 DNA: TGTGCCAGCAGCCACTCGTTTGACAGGGAAGCCGGGGAGCTGTTTTTT
CDR3 protein: CASSHSFDREAGELFF
D gene: TRBD1
clone size: -
V gene: TRBV5-8
J gene: TRBJ2-2

CDR3 DNA: TGTGCCAGCAGCCCTTCACACGGGGAGGGAGACTATGGCTACACCTTC
CDR3 protein: CASSPSHGEGDYGYTF
D gene: -
clone size: -
V gene: TRBV7-9
J gene: TRBJ1-2

CDR3 DNA: TGCGCCAGCAGCTATTTGACTAGCGGGAGTCGGAATGAGCAGTTCTTC
CDR3 protein: CASSYLTSGSRNEQFF
D gene: TRBD2
clone size: once
V gene: TRBV5-1
J gene: TRBJ2-1

CDR3 DNA: TGTGCCAGCAGCCACATAGCGGGAGCGTTAAACATTCAGTACTTC
CDR3 protein: CASSHIAGALNIQYF
D gene: TRBD2
clone size: -
V gene: TRBV7-8
J gene: TRBJ2-4

CDR3 DNA: TGTGCCAGCAGACCCGGGACAGGGGGAGGTGGCTACACCTTC
CDR3 protein: CASRPGTGGGGYTF
D gene: TRBD1
clone size: -
V gene: TRBV6-5
J gene: TRBJ1-2

CDR3 DNA: TGCGCCAGCAGCTTGGCCGTGGGAGAAGATGAGCAGTTCTTC
CDR3 protein: CASSLAVGEDEQFF
D gene: -
clone size: -
V gene: TRBV5-1
J gene: TRBJ2-1

CDR3 DNA: TGTGCCAGCAGCTTAAGAGGGAGGACTGAAGCTTTCTTT
CDR3 protein: CASSLRGRTEAFF
D gene: -
clone size: -
V gene: TRBV11-3
J gene: TRBJ1-1

CDR3 DNA: TGTGCCAGCAGCCGTATTAGCGGAGTTCTAGATACGCAGTATTTT
CDR3 protein: CASSRISGVLDTQYF
D gene: -
clone size: -
V gene: TRBV7-2
J gene: TRBJ2-3

CDR3 DNA: TGTGCCAGCAGTTTGGTTGGAAACTCCTACAATGAGCAGTTCTTC
CDR3 protein: CASSLVGNSYNEQFF
D gene: -
clone size: -
V gene: TRBV27
J gene: TRBJ2-1

CDR3 DNA: TGTGCCAGCTCCGGACAACACACCGGGGAGCTGTTTTTT
CDR3 protein: CASSGQHTGELFF
D gene: -
clone size: -
V gene: TRBV7-3
J gene: TRBJ2-2

CDR3 DNA: TGTGCCAGCAGTGATTCCCCGACAGCTGGAAACACCATATATTTT
CDR3 protein: CASSDSPTAGNTIYF
D gene: -
clone size: -
V gene: TRBV25-1
J gene: TRBJ1-3